Shown below are 28 T cell receptor beta chains from a single sample sequenced in a study of cytomegalovirus exposure and HLA in healthy donors. Researchers ran the PCR with 60 Vbeta and 13 Jbeta primers. Using immunoSEQ multiplex PCR, the repertoire was profiled, and TCRdb retains in-frame clones only, with some absent. The sample has 90,000 to 120,000 clones; roughly 75% are singletons. Material for sequencing was PBMCs. These TCRs come from a woman in her thirties or forties in good health and CMV-seronegative.

The rearrangement links TRBV5-6 to TRBJ2-3; TRBD1 aligns across 7 bases. The CDR3 length is 15 residues. The germline CDR1 and CDR2 sequences are SGHDT and YYEEEE. Trimming took 2 bases from V and 11 from J; bases not matched to a gene: 14. Here the CDR3 reads CASSFRDSTRGRQYF. CDR3 nucleotides: TGTGCCAGCAGCTTCAGGGACAGTACCCGGGGACGGCAGTATTTT.

The rearrangement joins TRBV15 to TRBJ2-7, with unresolved D. The CDR3 is made up of 12 amino acids. V was cut by 0 bases and J by 6 bases, with 6 bases left in between. The germline gives CDR1 LNHNV, CDR2 YYDKDF (reference sequence). Here the CDR3 reads CATSRDQVEQYF. The CDR3 DNA follows: TGTGCCACCAGCAGAGATCAGGTCGAGCAGTACTTC.

The chain's CDR3 is CASSLESRYEQYF. CDR3 DNA: TGTGCCAGCAGCTTAGAATCCCGCTACGAGCAGTACTTC. The chain joins TRBV11-2 to TRBJ2-7; D remains unclear. The CDR3 is 13 residues long. Germline CDR1 is SGHAT and CDR2 is FQNNGV. Between the trimmed V and J ends, which lost 0 bases and 3 bases, there was a span of 6 bases.

J is TRBJ1-2 and V is TRBV5-1; 8 bases match TRBD1. Trimming cost V 3 bases and J 8 bases; bases outside gene matches: 3. The CDR3 is 12 amino acids. Germline V gives CDR1 SGHRS, CDR2 YFSETQ. The CDR3 region is CASSSGGRGYTF. For the CDR3, the DNA is TGCGCCAGCAGCTCAGGGGGCAGGGGCTACACCTTC.

The V call is TRBV10-3, the J call TRBJ2-1; TRBD2 matches at 14 bases. The CDR3 has 18 residues. Losses at the gene ends were 0 bases for V and 7 bases for J; bases not matched to a gene: 8. Germline V CDR1 and CDR2: ENHRY, SYGVKD. The CDR3 sequence is CAISESLGTSGSLNEQFF. Written as DNA, the CDR3 is TGTGCCATCAGTGAGTCTCTTGGGACTAGCGGGAGTCTTAATGAGCAGTTCTTC.

The rearrangement joins TRBV5-4 to TRBJ2-7; maybe TRBD2 (6 bases). The germline V gene has CDR1 SGHNT and CDR2 YYREEE (reference sequence). There are 14 residues in the CDR3. V gave up 3 bases and J gave up 4 bases, with 14 bases separating them. The CDR3 DNA reads as TGTGCCAGCAGCTCACCGGGACTTAGATACGAGCAGTACTTC. This encodes CASSSPGLRYEQYF.

The chain links TRBV11-2 to TRBJ2-7; D gene ambiguous. Trimming pared 6 bases from V and 0 bases from J, leaving 6 bases between. The CDR3 is 12 residues long. Germline values: CDR1 SGHAT, CDR2 FQNNGV. CDR3 bases: TGTGCCAGCAGTTCGAGCTCCTACGAGCAGTACTTC. It specifies CASSSSSYEQYF. Based on the CDR3 plus reference TRBV11-2 and TRBJ2-7, the full variable domain is EAGVAQSPRYKIIEKRQSVAFWCNPISGHATLYWYQQILGQGPKLLIQFQNNGVVDDSQLPKDRFSAERLKGVDSTLKIQPAKLEDSAVYLCASSSSSYEQYFGPGTRLTVT.

This clone was detected a few times. The V call is TRBV7-6, the J call TRBJ1-1, with TRBD1 matching 7 bases. V shed 1 base and J 5 bases; nucleotides not matched to a gene: 10. The CDR3 has 16 amino acids. The V gene's germline CDR1 is SGHVS and CDR2 FNYEAQ. Here the CDR3 reads CASSLGNRGAVTEAFF. CDR3 DNA sequence: TGTGCCAGCAGCTTAGGGAACAGGGGCGCTGTTACTGAAGCTTTCTTT.

Notes on this clone: The junction and the germline gene differ at one end; a read error may be behind it. V and J are TRBV7-9 and TRBJ2-5; 7 nucleotides match TRBD1. This CDR3 has 12 residues. Germline CDR1 is SEHNR and CDR2 is FQNEAQ (reference sequence). The CDR3 loop is CSSSSQGETQYF. Written as DNA, the CDR3 is TGTTCCAGCAGCTCACAGGGGGAGACCCAGTACTTC.

The rearrangement joins TRBV5-1 to TRBJ2-7, with TRBD1 identical over 9 bases. Losses at the gene ends were 7 bases for V and 1 base for J; bases not matched to a gene: 9. The CDR3 extends over 15 amino acids. CDR1 SGHRS and CDR2 YFSETQ come from the germline V gene. CDR3 sequence: CASSPGTGNSYEQYF. The DNA of the CDR3 is TGCGCCAGCTCCCCCGGGACAGGGAATTCCTACGAGCAGTACTTC.

The chain combines TRBV28 with TRBJ2-7, with D perhaps TRBD1 (6 bases). Per germline, CDR1 MDHEN and CDR2 SYDVKM. With 2 bases removed from V and 4 bases from J, the gap between germline ends came to 15 bases. The CDR3 sequence is 15 residues long. This chain's CDR3 is CASSLHRDGFYEQYF. CDR3 bases: TGTGCCAGCAGTTTACACAGGGATGGGTTTTACGAGCAGTACTTC. The complete variable domain, with remaining parts taken from reference TRBV28 and TRBJ2-7, reads DVKVTQSSRYLVKRTGEKVFLECVQDMDHENMFWYRQDPGLGLRLIYFSYDVKMKEKGDIPEGYSVSREKKERFSLILESASTNQTSMYLCASSLHRDGFYEQYFGPGTRLTVT.

V gene TRBV5-5 combines with J gene TRBJ2-1; TRBD1 might be the D (6 bases). CDR3 size: 16 residues. Trimming took 2 bases from V and 5 from J, leaving 17 bases between them. Germline-derived CDR1 and CDR2 are SGHKS and YYEKEE (reference sequence). Written as DNA, the CDR3 is TGTGCCAGCAGCTTTGGGGCCTGGGACACCGACAATGAGCAGTTCTTC. Its translation is CASSFGAWDTDNEQFF.

V and J are TRBV15 and TRBJ1-1, with D possibly TRBD1 on 6 matching bases. Germline loops: CDR1 LNHNV, CDR2 YYDKDF (reference sequence). This CDR3 spans 14 amino acids. The V end was cut by 6 bases, the J end by 1 base, with 12 bases between. CDR3 sequence (DNA): TGTGCCACCAGTAGTCCAGGGGAGAACACTGAAGCTTTCTTT. It codes for CATSSPGENTEAFF.

The chain couples TRBV27 to TRBJ2-7; a weak D match, TRBD1 (6 bases). The V gene lost 3 bases and the J gene lost 6 bases, with 18 bases spanning the gap. Germline CDR1 is MNHEY and CDR2 is SMNVEV (reference sequence). The CDR3 consists of 15 residues. The CDR3 DNA reads as TGTGCCAGCAGTTTGTACGACAGGTCCCGGGGCGAGCAGTACTTC. Residues: CASSLYDRSRGEQYF.

This clone was found a few times. The V gene is TRBV27, the J gene TRBJ2-7, with 9 positions matching TRBD1. This CDR3 spans 15 amino acids. CDR1 and CDR2 from the germline V gene are MNHEY and SMNVEV (reference sequence). V lost 4 bases to trimming and J lost 2 bases; unmatched junction nucleotides: 6. CDR3 nucleotides: TGTGCCAGCAGTTCCCCTGGGACAGGGACCTACGAGCAGTACTTC. It codes for CASSSPGTGTYEQYF.

The rearrangement uses TRBV21-1 and TRBJ1-5; the table names TRBD1, a call not compared with the DNA. TRBV21-1 is deemed a pseudogene. CDR3 size: 18 residues. CDR3 in DNA: TGTGCCAGCACCGGGTTAGGGTGGGACAGGGCGGGTGATCAGCCCCAGCATTTT. Translation: CASTGLGWDRAGDQPQHF.

The chain uses TRBV19 and TRBJ1-1; 8 positions match TRBD1. Germline lookup yields CDR1 LNHDA and CDR2 SQIVND (reference sequence). Losses at the gene ends were 5 bases for V and 5 bases for J; bases not matched to a gene: 13. This CDR3 is 16 amino acids long. The CDR3 here is CASSPETGVVGTEAFF. DNA for the CDR3: TGTGCCAGTAGTCCAGAGACAGGGGTGGTAGGGACTGAAGCTTTCTTT.

This clone turned up a few times. The genes are TRBV28 and TRBJ1-5; D may be TRBD1 (6 bases). The CDR3 contains 15 residues. CDR1 and CDR2 from the germline V gene are MDHEN and SYDVKM. The V end was cut by 6 bases, the J end by 3 bases, with 15 bases between. In DNA, the CDR3 is TGTGCCAGCAGGGGGGCCCGGGTTACCAATCAGCCCCAGCATTTT. This codes for CASRGARVTNQPQHF.

The J gene is TRBJ2-5, the V gene TRBV28; tentative D call: TRBD1 (6 bases). This CDR3 contains 14 residues. The V and J ends lost 8 bases and 5 bases respectively, with 18 bases between them. Germline V lookup: CDR1 MDHEN, CDR2 SYDVKM. CDR3 sequence reads: CASGLMGAEETQYF. The CDR3 DNA reads as TGTGCCAGCGGCCTTATGGGGGCCGAGGAGACCCAGTACTTC.

This chain joins TRBV25-1 and TRBJ2-6, with TRBD2 identical over 8 bases. Trimming cost V 1 base and J 12 bases; bases outside gene matches: 8. The CDR3 sequence is 15 residues long. Germline loops: CDR1 MGHDK, CDR2 SYGVNS. In nucleotides, the CDR3 is TGTGCCAGCAGTGAATCCCCTGGAGGGACTAGCGTCCTGACTTTC. Residues: CASSESPGGTSVLTF.

This chain joins TRBV9 and TRBJ1-2; D might be TRBD1 (5 bases). The V gene's germline CDR1 is SGDLS and CDR2 YYNGEE. The CDR3 is 17 residues long. Trimming took off 3 bases at V and 4 bases at J, with 22 bases between the two ends. The CDR3 protein is CASSGLDTKIPGYGYTF. The CDR3 DNA is TGTGCCAGCAGCGGACTGGACACCAAAATACCCGGCTATGGCTACACCTTC.

The genes are TRBV7-2 and TRBJ2-3; 14 nucleotides match TRBD2. Germline CDR1 is SGHTA and CDR2 is FQGNSA. Trimming took 3 bases from V and 5 from J; bases not matched to a gene: 4. The length of the CDR3 is 16 residues. The CDR3 reads CASSLTSGRAVDTQYF. Written as DNA, the CDR3 is TGTGCCAGCAGCTTGACTAGCGGGAGGGCCGTAGATACGCAGTATTTT.

The chain employs TRBV5-1 and TRBJ2-1; no clear D. V lost 4 bases to trimming and J lost 5 bases, with 13 bases between them. Germline values: CDR1 SGHRS, CDR2 YFSETQ. The CDR3 sequence is 14 residues long. The CDR3 DNA reads as TGCGCCAGCAGCCCCTTAGTATCCGACAATGAGCAGTTCTTC. This sequence encodes CASSPLVSDNEQFF.

The chain carries TRBV5-1 and TRBJ2-7; D ambiguous. This CDR3 has 14 amino acids. Germline V gene sequence: CDR1 SGHRS, CDR2 YFSETQ. Trimming stripped 4 bases from V and 3 bases from J, with 14 bases between. The CDR3, as DNA: TGCGCCAGCAGCGTGGACGGCTGGAGCTACGAGCAGTACTTC. This codes for CASSVDGWSYEQYF. Drawing the rest from reference TRBV5-1 and TRBJ2-7, the complete variable domain is KAGVTQTPRYLIKTRGQQVTLSCSPISGHRSVSWYQQTPGQGLQFLFEYFSETQRNKGNFPGRFSGRQFSNSRSEMNVSTLELGDSALYLCASSVDGWSYEQYFGPGTRLTVT.

The rearrangement uses TRBV4-2 and TRBJ1-2; maybe TRBD1 (5 bases). Germline-derived CDR1 and CDR2 are LGHNA and YNFKEQ. The germline V and J ends were trimmed by 1 base and 7 bases, with 13 bases remaining between them. The CDR3 consists of 14 residues. The CDR3 loop reads CASSQGGDLTGYTF. The DNA for the CDR3 is TGTGCCAGCAGCCAAGGGGGGGACCTTACTGGCTACACCTTC.

Here the CDR3 reads CASSLYISYEQYF. CDR3 nucleotide sequence: TGTGCCAGCAGTTTATACATCTCCTACGAGCAGTACTTC. The chain combines TRBV28 with TRBJ2-7; no clear D gene. Trimming left V 1 base short and J 0 bases short, with 4 bases between. CDR1 MDHEN and CDR2 SYDVKM come from the germline V gene. The CDR3 is 13 residues long.

The count of this clone is one. The chain couples TRBV15 to TRBJ1-4; 11 bases are shared with TRBD1. CDR1 LNHNV and CDR2 YYDKDF come from the germline V gene (reference sequence). V was pared by 2 bases and J by 7 bases, with 3 bases of the junction left unmatched. There are 15 residues in the CDR3. Here the CDR3 reads CATSRPGQGGEKLFF. In nucleotides, the CDR3 is TGTGCCACCAGCAGACCGGGACAGGGGGGTGAAAAACTGTTTTTT.

This clone was seen only a few times. This sequence joins TRBV28 and TRBJ2-5, with 7 bases that match TRBD1. The last part of the DNA fits TRBJ2-7 better; the J call may be wrong. CDR1 is MDHEN and CDR2 is SYDVKM in the germline V gene. This CDR3 is built from 20 residues. CDR3 sequence: CASSQYLGQDPDKFHYEQYF. The CDR3 nucleotides read TGTGCCAGCAGTCAATACCTCGGACAGGACCCAGACAAATTCCACTACGAGCAGTACTTC.